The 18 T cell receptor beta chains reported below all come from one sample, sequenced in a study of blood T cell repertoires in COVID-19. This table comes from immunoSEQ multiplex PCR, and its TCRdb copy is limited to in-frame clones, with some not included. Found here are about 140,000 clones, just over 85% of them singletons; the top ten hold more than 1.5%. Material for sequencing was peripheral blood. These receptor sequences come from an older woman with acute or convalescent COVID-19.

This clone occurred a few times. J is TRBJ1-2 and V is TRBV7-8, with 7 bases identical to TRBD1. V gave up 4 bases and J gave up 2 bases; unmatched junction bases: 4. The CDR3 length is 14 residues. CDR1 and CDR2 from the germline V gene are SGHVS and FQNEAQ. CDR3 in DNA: TGTGCCAGCAGCTCCGGGGGACAGAACTATGGCTACACCTTC. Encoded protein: CASSSGGQNYGYTF.

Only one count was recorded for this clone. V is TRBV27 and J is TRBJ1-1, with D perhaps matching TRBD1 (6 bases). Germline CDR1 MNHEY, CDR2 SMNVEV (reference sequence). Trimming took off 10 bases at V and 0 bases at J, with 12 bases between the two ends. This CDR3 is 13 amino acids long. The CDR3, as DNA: TGTGCCACCGGGACAATCATGAACACTGAAGCTTTCTTT. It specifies CATGTIMNTEAFF.

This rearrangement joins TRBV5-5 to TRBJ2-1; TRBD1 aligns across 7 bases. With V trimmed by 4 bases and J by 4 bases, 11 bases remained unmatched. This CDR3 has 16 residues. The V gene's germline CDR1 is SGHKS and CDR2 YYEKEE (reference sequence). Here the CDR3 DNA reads TGTGCCAGCAGCCTTTACCGGGACAGAAATTACAATGAGCAGTTCTTC. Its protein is CASSLYRDRNYNEQFF.

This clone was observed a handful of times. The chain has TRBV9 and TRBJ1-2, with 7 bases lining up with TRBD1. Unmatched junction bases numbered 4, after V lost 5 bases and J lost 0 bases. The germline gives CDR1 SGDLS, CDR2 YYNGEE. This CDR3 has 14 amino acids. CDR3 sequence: CASRRDSTNYGYTF. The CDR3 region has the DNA TGTGCCAGCAGGCGGGACAGTACTAACTATGGCTACACCTTC.

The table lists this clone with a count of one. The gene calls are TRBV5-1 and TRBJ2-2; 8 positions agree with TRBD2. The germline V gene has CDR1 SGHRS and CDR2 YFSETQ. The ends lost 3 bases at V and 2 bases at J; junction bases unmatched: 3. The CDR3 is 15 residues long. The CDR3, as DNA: TGCGCCAGCAGCTATCGGACTAGCAACACCGGGGAGCTGTTTTTT. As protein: CASSYRTSNTGELFF.

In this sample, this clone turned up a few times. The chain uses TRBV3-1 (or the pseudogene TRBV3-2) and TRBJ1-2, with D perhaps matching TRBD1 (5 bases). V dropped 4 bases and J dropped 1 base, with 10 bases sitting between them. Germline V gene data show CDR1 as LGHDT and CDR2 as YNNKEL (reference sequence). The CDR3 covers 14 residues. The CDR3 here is CASSPGEYNYGYTF. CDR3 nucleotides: TGTGCCAGCAGCCCGGGGGAGTATAACTATGGCTACACCTTC.

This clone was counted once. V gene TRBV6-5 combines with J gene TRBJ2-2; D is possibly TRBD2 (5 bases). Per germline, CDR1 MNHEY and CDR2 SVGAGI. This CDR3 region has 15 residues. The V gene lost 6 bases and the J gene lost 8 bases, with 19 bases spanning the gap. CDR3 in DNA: TGTGCCAGCAGCCTGATGACTAACATTGCTGGGGAGCTGTTTTTT. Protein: CASSLMTNIAGELFF.

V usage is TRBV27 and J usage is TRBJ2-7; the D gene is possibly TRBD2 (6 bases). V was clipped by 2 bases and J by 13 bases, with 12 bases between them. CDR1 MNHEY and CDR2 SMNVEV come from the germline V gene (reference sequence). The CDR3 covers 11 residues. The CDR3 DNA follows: TGTGCCAGCAGTTTAGGCGGGGCCAAATACTTC. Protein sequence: CASSLGGAKYF.

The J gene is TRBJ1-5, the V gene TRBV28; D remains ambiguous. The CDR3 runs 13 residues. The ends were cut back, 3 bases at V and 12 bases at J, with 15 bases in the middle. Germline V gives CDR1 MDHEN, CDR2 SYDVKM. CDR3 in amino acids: CASSLPSPSGQHF. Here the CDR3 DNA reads TGTGCCAGCAGTTTGCCCTCGCCCTCGGGCCAGCATTTT.

CDR3 protein: CASLRQTTDTQYF. In DNA form, the CDR3 reads TGTGCCAGCCTTAGACAGACAACAGATACGCAGTATTTT. The rearrangement uses TRBV12-3 or TRBV12-4 and TRBJ2-3; D is perhaps TRBD1 (5 bases). This CDR3 has 13 amino acids. The V gene lost 8 bases and the J gene lost 3 bases, with 12 bases spanning the gap.

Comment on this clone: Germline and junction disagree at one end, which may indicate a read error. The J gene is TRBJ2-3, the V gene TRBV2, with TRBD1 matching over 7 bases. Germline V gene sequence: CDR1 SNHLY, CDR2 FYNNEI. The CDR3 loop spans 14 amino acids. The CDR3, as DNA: TGTGCCAGCAGGGCGGAAACCGGGACAGTTACGCAGTATTTT. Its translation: CASRAETGTVTQYF.

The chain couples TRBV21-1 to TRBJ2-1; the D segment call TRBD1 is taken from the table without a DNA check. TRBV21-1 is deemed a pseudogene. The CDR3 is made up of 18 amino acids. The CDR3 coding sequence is TGTGCCAGCAGCAAAGCGGAGACAGGGCGGAGGAGTAAGGATGAGCAGTTCTTC. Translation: CASSKAETGRRSKDEQFF.

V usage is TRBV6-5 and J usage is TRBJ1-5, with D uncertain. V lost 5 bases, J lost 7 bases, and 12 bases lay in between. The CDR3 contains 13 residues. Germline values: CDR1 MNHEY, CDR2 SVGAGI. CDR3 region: CASSPGVAQPQHF. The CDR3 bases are TGTGCCAGCAGTCCAGGTGTGGCACAGCCCCAGCATTTT.

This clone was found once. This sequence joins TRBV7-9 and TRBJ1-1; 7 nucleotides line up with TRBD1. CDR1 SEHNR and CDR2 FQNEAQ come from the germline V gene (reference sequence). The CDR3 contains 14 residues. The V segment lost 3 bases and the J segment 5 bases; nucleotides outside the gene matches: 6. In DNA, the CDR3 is TGTGCCAGCAGCTTCACAGGGGAGAGGACTGAAGCTTTCTTT. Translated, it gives CASSFTGERTEAFF.

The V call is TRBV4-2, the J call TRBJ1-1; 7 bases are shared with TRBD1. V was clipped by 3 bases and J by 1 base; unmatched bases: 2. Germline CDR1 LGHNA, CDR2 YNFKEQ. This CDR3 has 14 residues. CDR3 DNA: TGTGCCAGCAGCCATGGGACAGAGAACACTGAAGCTTTCTTT. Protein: CASSHGTENTEAFF.

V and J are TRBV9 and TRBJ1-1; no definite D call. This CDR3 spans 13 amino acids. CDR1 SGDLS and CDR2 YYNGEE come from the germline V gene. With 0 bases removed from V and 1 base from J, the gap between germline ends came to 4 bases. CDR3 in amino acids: CASSVAPNTEAFF. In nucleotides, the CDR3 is TGTGCCAGCAGCGTAGCTCCGAACACTGAAGCTTTCTTT.

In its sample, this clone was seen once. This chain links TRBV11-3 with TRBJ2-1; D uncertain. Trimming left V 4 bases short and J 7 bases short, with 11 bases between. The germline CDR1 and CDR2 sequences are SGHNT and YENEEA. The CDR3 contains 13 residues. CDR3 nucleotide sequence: TGTGCCAGCAGCTACCCCCCGGTTAATGAGCAGTTCTTC. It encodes CASSYPPVNEQFF.

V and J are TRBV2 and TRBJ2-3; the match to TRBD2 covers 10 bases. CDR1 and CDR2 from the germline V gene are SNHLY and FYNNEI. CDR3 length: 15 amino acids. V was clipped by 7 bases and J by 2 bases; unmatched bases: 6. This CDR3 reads CASNGLAGATDTQYF. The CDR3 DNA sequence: TGTGCCAGCAATGGCCTAGCGGGGGCCACAGATACGCAGTATTTT. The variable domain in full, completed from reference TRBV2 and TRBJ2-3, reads EPEVTQTPSHQVTQMGQEVILRCVPISNHLYFYWYRQILGQKVEFLVSFYNNEISEKSEIFDDQFSVERPDGSNFTLKIRSTKLEDSAMYFCASNGLAGATDTQYFGPGTRLTVL.